This T cell receptor (beta chain) stems from a study of metastatic and nonmetastatic thyroid tumors (dated by TCRdb to the early 2020s). Describing the broader study: Repertoires from peripheral blood and from tumor or nodule tissue samples of malignant and benign thyroid patients were compared.

Study-wide conclusions, independent of this receptor: TCR beta diversity was reported as significantly higher in malignant tumors than in benign nodules, in both blood and tumor samples.

Inclusive of the bounding cysteine and phenylalanine, the CDR3 is 14 residues long. Kept here is only the CDR3 DNA, which spans 42 bases and is read in frame from base 1. V was cut back by 0 bases and J by 2 bases, leaving a gap of 8 bases between them. The germline V gene encodes CDR1 LGHNA and CDR2 YNFKEQ. Library preparation employed PCR. TCRdb shows the sequencer as Illumina HiSeq 4000. High-throughput sequencing was used to profile the TCR beta-chain CDR3 region of every patient. The authors' pipeline ran thus. Drawing on CDR3 differences between clinicopathological groups, the researchers built a classifier meant to tell apart patients with distant-metastatic papillary thyroid cancer. To measure repertoire diversity the researchers used the Shannon index, while the Morisita-Horn index served to gauge how similar the tumor and blood repertoires were. The raw public reads went through TCRdb reprocessing: fastp at Q25, MiXCR clone calling, in-frame beta chains kept. Here the V and J calls rest on TCRdb's processing, not on the authors' analysis. This sample is represented by around 20,000 clones; around 33% of them were singletons. The ten largest clonotypes hold approximately 30% of the sample.

No patient had received any treatment before thyroid surgery. Patient clinical samples collected from the early 2010s to the late 2010s were retrospectively analysed using T-cell receptor beta sequencing. With regard to this clone: This clone's antigen is unknown. Base qualities are missing; no much larger clone stands one base away.

The chain is made from TRBV4-2 and TRBJ2-7, with TRBD1 tentatively as D gene (6 bases match). The clonotype was recovered from a female donor with papillary thyroid cancer or a benign thyroid nodule (not recorded which). Some clones in this sample may be carry-over from other donors' samples. Sequenced sample: tumor tissue. The DNA sequence is as follows: TGTGCCAGCAGCCAAGAGAACAGGGCCTACGAGCAGTACTTC. Translated, this gives CASSQENRAYEQYF.